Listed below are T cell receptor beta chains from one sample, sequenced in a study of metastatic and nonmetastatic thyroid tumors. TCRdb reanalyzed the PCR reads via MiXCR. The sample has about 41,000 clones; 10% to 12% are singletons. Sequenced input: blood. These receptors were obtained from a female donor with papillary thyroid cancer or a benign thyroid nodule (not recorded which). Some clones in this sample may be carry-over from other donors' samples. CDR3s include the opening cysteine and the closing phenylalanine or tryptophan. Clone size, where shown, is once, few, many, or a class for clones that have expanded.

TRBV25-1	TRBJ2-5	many	CASSEQGRQETQYF
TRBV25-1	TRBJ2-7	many	CASSEGRGAAWEQYF
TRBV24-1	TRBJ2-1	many	CATSVAGPYNEQFF
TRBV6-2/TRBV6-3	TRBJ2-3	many	CASSAHWRGGSTDTQYF
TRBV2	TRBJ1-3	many	CASSEGSSGNTIYF
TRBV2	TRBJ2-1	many	CASSSTSGTEQFF
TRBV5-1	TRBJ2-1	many	CASSRDYVYNEQFF
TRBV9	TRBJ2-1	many	CASSVTSRQYNEQFF
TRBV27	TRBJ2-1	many	CASSLATGNSYNEQFF
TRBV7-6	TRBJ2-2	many	CASSLVGGESGELFF
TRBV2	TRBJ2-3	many	CASGGGTQYF
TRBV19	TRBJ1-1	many	CASSVRVNTEAFF
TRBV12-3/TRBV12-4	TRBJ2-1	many	CASSRTSGNYNEQFF
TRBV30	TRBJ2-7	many	CAWSTRDEQYF
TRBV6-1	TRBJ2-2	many	CASSLQGGLSTGELFF
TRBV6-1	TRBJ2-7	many	CASGRRGQAYEQYF
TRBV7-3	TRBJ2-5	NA	CASSYQGGEGETQYF
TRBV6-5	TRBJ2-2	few	CASSYSMVLSGTGELFF
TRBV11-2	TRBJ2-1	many	CASSAGGFYNEQFF
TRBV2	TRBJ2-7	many	CASSGNGGLYEQYF
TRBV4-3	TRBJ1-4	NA	CASSLQQVRGEKLFF
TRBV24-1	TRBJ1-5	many	CATSDLEANQPQHF
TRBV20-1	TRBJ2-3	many	CSASLVVGSPDTQYF
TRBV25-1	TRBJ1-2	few	CASSELYRDGYTF
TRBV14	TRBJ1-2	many	CASSQVRGALSGYTF
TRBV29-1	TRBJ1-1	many	CSARWGGTSTEAFF
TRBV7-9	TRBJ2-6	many	CAIGQGSNSGANVLTF
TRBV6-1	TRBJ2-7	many	CASTPGTGVYEQYF
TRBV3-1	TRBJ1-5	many	CASSQDPRTGDRSNQPQHF
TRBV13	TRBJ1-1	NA	CASSSLERASTEAFF
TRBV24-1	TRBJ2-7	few	CATTQRKRKFSYEQYF
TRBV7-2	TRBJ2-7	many	CASSLAGQGTYEQYF
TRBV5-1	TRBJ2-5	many	CASSFLDFQETQYF
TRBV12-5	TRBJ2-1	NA	CASAQSGNEQFF
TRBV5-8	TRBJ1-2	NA	CASSIRKQGFGGYTF
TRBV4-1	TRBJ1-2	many	CASSQNRDPKGYTF
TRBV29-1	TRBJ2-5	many	CSVKTGGRETQYF
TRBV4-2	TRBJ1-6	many	CASSLDARGDSPLHF
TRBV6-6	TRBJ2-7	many	CASSYSIAGTEQYF
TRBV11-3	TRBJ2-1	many	CASSLGRDYGDNEQFF
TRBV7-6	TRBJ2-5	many	CATSWAETQYF
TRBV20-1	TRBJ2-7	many	CSARDRRGGYEQYF
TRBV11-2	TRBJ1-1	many	CASSLRQGNTEAFF
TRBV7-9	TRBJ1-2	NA	CASSFFDGYTF
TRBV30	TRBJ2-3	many	CAWSKGTLNTDTQYF
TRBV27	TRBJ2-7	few	CASSSDYEQYF
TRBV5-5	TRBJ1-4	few	CASSSQGLNEKLFF
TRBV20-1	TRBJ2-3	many	CSAIAGYTDTQYF
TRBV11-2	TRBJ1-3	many	CASQRVGNTIYF
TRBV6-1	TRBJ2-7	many	CASRIGAGGLYEQYF
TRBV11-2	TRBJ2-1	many	CASSTHRDRVNEQFF
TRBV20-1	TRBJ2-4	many	CSALRTSGNIQYF
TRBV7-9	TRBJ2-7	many	CASSGGRAHEQYF
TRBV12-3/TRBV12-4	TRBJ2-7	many	CASSRGTLYEQYF
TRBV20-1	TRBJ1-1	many	CSASKTGAGTFF
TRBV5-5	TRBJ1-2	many	CASSLTVRGDYGYTF
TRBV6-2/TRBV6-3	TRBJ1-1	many	CASSYSRVGRTEAFF
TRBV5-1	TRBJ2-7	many	CASSPWTGPGYEQYF
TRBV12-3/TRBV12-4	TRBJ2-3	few	CASSAFATDTQYF
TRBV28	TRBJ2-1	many	CASSLPTRGSYNEQFF